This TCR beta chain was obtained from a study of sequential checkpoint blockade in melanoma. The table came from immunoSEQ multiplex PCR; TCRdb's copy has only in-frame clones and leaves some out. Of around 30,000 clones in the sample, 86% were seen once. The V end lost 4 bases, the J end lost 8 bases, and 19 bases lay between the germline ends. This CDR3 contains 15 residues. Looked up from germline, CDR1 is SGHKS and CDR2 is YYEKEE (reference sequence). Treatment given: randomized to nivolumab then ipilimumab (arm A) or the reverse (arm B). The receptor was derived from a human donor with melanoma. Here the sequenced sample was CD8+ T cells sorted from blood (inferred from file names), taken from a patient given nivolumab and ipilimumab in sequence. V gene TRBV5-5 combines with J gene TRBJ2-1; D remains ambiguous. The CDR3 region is CASSVPREIADEQFF. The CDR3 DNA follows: TGTGCCAGCAGCGTACCCCGAGAGATCGCGGATGAGCAGTTCTTC.